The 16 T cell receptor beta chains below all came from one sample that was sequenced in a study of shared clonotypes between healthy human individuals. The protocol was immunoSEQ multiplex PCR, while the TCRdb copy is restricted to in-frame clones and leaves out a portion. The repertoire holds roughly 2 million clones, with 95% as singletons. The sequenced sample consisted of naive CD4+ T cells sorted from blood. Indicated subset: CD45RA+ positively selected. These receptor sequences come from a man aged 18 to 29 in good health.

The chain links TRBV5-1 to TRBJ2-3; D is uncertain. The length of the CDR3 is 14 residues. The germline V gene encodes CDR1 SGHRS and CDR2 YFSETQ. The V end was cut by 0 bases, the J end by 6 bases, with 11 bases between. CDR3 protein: CASSLGSNGDTQYF. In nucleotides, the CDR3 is TGCGCCAGCAGCTTGGGGTCGAATGGGGATACGCAGTATTTT.

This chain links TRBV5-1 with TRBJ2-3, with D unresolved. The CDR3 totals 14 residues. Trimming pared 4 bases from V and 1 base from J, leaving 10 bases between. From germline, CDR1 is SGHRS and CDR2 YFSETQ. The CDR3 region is CASSRDYGTDTQYF. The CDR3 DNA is TGCGCCAGCAGCCGTGATTACGGCACAGATACGCAGTATTTT.

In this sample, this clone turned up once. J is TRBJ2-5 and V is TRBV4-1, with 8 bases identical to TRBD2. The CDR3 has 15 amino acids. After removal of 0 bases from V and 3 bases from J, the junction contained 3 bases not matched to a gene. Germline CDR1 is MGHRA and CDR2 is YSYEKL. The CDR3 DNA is TGCGCCAGCAGCCAAGATAATAGCGGGAAAGAGACCCAGTACTTC. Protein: CASSQDNSGKETQYF.

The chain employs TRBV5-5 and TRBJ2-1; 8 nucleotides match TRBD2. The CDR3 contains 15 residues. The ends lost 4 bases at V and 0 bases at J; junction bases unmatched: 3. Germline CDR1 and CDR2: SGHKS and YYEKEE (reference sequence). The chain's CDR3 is CASSRSGDSYNEQFF. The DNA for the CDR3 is TGTGCCAGCAGCCGTAGCGGGGACTCCTACAATGAGCAGTTCTTC.

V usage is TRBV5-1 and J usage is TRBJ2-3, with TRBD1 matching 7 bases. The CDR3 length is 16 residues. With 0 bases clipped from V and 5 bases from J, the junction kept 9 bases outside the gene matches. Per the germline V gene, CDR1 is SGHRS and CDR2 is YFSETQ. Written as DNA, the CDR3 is TGCGCCAGCAGCTTGGGGGAAGGGGGCTTTCAAGATACGCAGTATTTT. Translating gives CASSLGEGGFQDTQYF.

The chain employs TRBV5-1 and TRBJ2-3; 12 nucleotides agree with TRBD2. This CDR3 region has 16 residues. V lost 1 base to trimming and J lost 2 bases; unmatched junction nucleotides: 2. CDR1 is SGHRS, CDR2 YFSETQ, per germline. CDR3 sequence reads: CASSLPSGGDTDTQYF. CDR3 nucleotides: TGCGCCAGCAGCTTGCCTAGCGGGGGGGACACAGATACGCAGTATTTT.

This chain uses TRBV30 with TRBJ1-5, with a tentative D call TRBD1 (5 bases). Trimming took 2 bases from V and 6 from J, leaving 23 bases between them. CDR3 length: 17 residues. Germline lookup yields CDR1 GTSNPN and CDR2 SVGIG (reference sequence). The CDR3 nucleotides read TGTGCCTGGAGTTCTGGGGGAGGTGGAATGATCGGTCAGCCCCAGCATTTT. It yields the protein CAWSSGGGGMIGQPQHF.

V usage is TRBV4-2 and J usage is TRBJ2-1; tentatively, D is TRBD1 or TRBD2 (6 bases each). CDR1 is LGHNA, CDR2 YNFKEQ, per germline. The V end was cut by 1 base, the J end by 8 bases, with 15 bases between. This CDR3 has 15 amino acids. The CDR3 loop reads CASSQAWGAYDEQFF. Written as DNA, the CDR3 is TGTGCCAGCAGCCAAGCGTGGGGGGCATACGATGAGCAGTTCTTC.

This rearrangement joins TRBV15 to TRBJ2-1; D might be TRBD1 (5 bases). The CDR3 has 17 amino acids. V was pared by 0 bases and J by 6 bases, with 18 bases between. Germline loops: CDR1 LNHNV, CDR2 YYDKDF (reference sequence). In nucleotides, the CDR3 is TGTGCCACCAGCAGAGATATCCGCGGCAGGGTCCCCAATGAGCAGTTCTTC. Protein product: CATSRDIRGRVPNEQFF.

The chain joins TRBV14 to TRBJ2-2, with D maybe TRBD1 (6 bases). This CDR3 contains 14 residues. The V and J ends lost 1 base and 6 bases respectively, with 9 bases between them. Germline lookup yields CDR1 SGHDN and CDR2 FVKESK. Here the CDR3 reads CASSQVSGAGELFF. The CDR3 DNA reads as TGTGCCAGCAGCCAAGTCTCAGGGGCCGGGGAGCTGTTTTTT. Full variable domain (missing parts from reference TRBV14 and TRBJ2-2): EAGVTQFPSHSVIEKGQTVTLRCDPISGHDNLYWYRRVMGKEIKFLLHFVKESKQDESGMPNNRFLAERTGGTYSTLKVQPAELEDSGVYFCASSQVSGAGELFFGEGSRLTVL.

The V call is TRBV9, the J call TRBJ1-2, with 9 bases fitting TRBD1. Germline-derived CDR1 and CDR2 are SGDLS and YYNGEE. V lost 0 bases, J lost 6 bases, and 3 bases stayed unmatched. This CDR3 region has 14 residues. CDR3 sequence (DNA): TGTGCCAGCAGCGTAGACCGGACAGGGGATGGCTACACCTTC. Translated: CASSVDRTGDGYTF.

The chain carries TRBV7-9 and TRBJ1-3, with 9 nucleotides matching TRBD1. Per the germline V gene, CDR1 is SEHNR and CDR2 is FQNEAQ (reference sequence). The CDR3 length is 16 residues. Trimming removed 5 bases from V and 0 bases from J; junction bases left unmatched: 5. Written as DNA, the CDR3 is TGTGCCAGCAGCCCTGGACAGGGGCGCTCTGGAAACACCATATATTTT. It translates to CASSPGQGRSGNTIYF.

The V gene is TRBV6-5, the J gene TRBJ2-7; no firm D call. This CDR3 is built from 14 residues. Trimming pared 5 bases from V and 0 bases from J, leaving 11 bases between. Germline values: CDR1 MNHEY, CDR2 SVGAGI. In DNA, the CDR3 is TGTGCCAGCAGTAGGGTTCGAAGCTCCTACGAGCAGTACTTC. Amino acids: CASSRVRSSYEQYF.

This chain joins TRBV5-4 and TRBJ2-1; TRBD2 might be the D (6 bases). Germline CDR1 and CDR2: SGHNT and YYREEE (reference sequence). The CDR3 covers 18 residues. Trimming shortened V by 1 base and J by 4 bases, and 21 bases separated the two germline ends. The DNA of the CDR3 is TGTGCCAGCAGCTTGAGTGGTCTAGCGCGACCCGGATACAATGAGCAGTTCTTC. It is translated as CASSLSGLARPGYNEQFF.

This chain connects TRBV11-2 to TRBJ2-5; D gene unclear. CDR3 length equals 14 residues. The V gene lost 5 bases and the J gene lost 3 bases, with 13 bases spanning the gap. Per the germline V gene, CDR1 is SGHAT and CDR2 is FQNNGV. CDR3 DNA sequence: TGTGCCAGCAGCGTCGGGCAACGAAAAGAGACCCAGTACTTC. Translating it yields CASSVGQRKETQYF. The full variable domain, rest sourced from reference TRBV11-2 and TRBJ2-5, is EAGVAQSPRYKIIEKRQSVAFWCNPISGHATLYWYQQILGQGPKLLIQFQNNGVVDDSQLPKDRFSAERLKGVDSTLKIQPAKLEDSAVYLCASSVGQRKETQYFGPGTRLLVL.

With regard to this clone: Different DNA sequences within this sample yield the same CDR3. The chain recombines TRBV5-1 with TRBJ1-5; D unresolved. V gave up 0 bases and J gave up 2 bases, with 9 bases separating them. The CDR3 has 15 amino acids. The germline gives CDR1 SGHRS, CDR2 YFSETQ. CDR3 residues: CASSLGPEGNQPQHF. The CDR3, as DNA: TGCGCCAGCAGCTTGGGTCCAGAGGGCAATCAGCCCCAGCATTTT.